The 9 T cell receptor beta chains given below trace back to one sample, sequenced in a study of T-cell reconstitution after alpha-beta-depleted transplantation in children. Preparation of the TCRbeta library used unique molecular identifiers. TCRdb called the PCR reads again in MiXCR, with one record for every CDR3 protein. The sample has fewer than 750,000 distinct CDR3 sequences, approximately 22% seen once. The input for sequencing was PBMCs, mostly from graft donor cells, taken 360 days after TCRalphabeta/CD19-depleted stem cell transplant. The receptor set was obtained from a boy under three years old who had a stem cell transplant for acute myeloid leukemia, so the T cells may come from the graft donor.

This clonotype was recorded many times. The chain is built from TRBV20-1 and TRBJ2-7; D not certain. CDR3 size: 15 residues. CDR1 is DFQATT and CDR2 is SNEGSKA in the germline V gene (reference sequence). Between the trimmed V and J ends, which lost 0 bases and 0 bases, there was a span of 12 bases. CDR3 sequence: CSARDEGLSSYEQYF. The CDR3 DNA reads as TGCAGTGCTAGAGATGAAGGGCTAAGCTCCTACGAGCAGTACTTC.

The rearrangement links TRBV12-3 or TRBV12-4 to TRBJ2-1; unclear D gene. Trimming removed 1 base at V and 5 bases at J, with 12 bases between. The CDR3 is made up of 15 amino acids. The CDR3 DNA reads TGTGCCAGCAGTTTAGAGAGGACGGCAGACAATGAGCAGTTCTTC. As protein: CASSLERTADNEQFF.

This clonotype was detected many times. This chain links TRBV29-1 with TRBJ2-7, with D possibly being TRBD2 (6 bases). The length of the CDR3 is 12 residues. Between the trimmed V and J ends, which lost 2 bases and 4 bases, there was a span of 9 bases. Germline lookup yields CDR1 SQVTM and CDR2 ANQGSEA. The CDR3 loop reads CSVETEGYEQYF. As DNA, the CDR3 is TGCAGCGTTGAAACGGAGGGTTACGAGCAGTACTTC.

This clonotype was picked up many times. Germline and junction disagree at one end, which may indicate a read error. J is TRBJ2-7 and V is TRBV20-1, with 9 bases fitting TRBD1. CDR1 is DFQATT and CDR2 is SNEGSKA in the germline V gene (reference sequence). The CDR3 has 14 residues. CDR3 DNA sequence: TGCAGTGCAAGAGCGGGACAGGGTTTCTACGAGCAGTACTTC. Translated: CSARAGQGFYEQYF.

A few counts support this clonotype. The chain joins TRBV12-3 or TRBV12-4 to TRBJ1-2, with 7 bases lining up with TRBD1. The J segment lost 7 bases and the V segment lost 6 bases, leaving 5 bases of the junction unmatched. The CDR3 is 12 amino acids. The CDR3 DNA sequence: TGTGCCAGCAGCCTCTACAGGGGTGGCTACACCTTC. It encodes CASSLYRGGYTF.

This clonotype occurred a few times. The chain employs TRBV4-2 and TRBJ2-5, with D tentatively TRBD1 or TRBD2 (5 bases each). There are 14 residues in the CDR3. Germline V lookup: CDR1 LGHNA, CDR2 YNFKEQ. V was pared by 10 bases and J by 5 bases, with 20 bases between. The CDR3 region has the DNA TGTGCCATGGGCCCCGGGGACGTGTGGGAGACCCAGTACTTC. Protein sequence: CAMGPGDVWETQYF.

In this sample, this clonotype turned up a few times. CDR3 amino acids: CSATRGGGQETQYF. CDR3 coding DNA: TGCAGTGCTACCCGTGGGGGGGGACAAGAGACCCAGTACTTC. V is TRBV20-1 and J is TRBJ2-5; 7 bases are shared with TRBD2. Germline V gene sequence: CDR1 DFQATT, CDR2 SNEGSKA (reference sequence). V lost 4 bases to trimming and J lost 2 bases; unmatched junction nucleotides: 7. The length of the CDR3 is 14 residues.

This clonotype was recorded many times. This chain links TRBV5-1 with TRBJ2-7; D is perhaps TRBD1 or TRBD2 (5 bases each). Trimming left V 3 bases short and J 6 bases short, with 16 bases between. Germline V gene data show CDR1 as SGHRS and CDR2 as YFSETQ. The CDR3 runs 14 residues. CDR3 loop: CASSWTGTPGEQYF. The CDR3 region has the DNA TGCGCCAGCAGCTGGACCGGGACCCCCGGCGAGCAGTACTTC.

The chain carries TRBV6-1 and TRBJ2-1, with a weak D call TRBD2 (7 bases). Deletions cut 5 bases from V and 4 bases from J, with 18 bases between. This CDR3 spans 16 amino acids. Per the germline V gene, CDR1 is MNHNS and CDR2 is SASEGT. Written as DNA, the CDR3 is TGTGCCAGCAGTCGCAGAGGGGGGGCTTCGTACAATGAGCAGTTCTTC. Translated: CASSRRGGASYNEQFF.